The entry below describes one T cell receptor beta chain. Antigen specificity is unknown. A sample-barcoded 5' primer and a J-beta primer mix were used in a second PCR of roughly 7 to 11 cycles. Unique molecular identifiers of 12 random nucleotides labeled each cDNA. TCRdb independently ran MiXCR on the 5' RACE reads; one entry per CDR3 protein. The data contain 750,000 to 950,000 distinct CDR3 sequences, roughly 50% of them singletons. The sample comes from a study of blood T cells in healthy people across ages. Study results and caveats: Percentage of naive T cells showed a strong correlation with TCR beta diversity. Expanded clonotype shifts may have been confounded, as the donors had an unknown CMV status. Significant beta diversity loss was already apparent by age approximately 36, declining roughly linearly.

The sequenced material came from blood. The TCR comes from an elderly man in good health.

The CDR3 bases are TGTGCCAGCCTAGCACAACCCCGCGGCTACACCTTC. Its protein is CASLAQPRGYTF. V and J are TRBV2 and TRBJ1-2; D not resolved. Per the germline V gene, CDR1 is SNHLY and CDR2 is FYNNEI. Between the trimmed V and J ends, which lost 8 bases and 8 bases, there was a span of 15 bases. CDR3 size: 12 residues.